The 30 T cell receptor delta chains given below trace back to one sample, sequenced in a study of gamma-delta chains in newborns, infants, children. TCRdb applied CATT to the reads for clone calling. The table shows a few thousand delta-chain clones, with 2.5% to 3% occurring only once. The sequenced material came from blood. These receptors were taken from a child who was a newborn, infant or young child, either healthy, febrile or measles-vaccinated (not recorded which).

The chain recombines TRDV1 with TRDJ1; 8 nucleotides match TRDD3. J gave up 4 bases and V 3 bases, and 13 bases lay outside the gene matches. The CDR3 runs 17 residues. Germline V gene data show CDR1 as TSWWSYY and CDR2 as QGS. The CDR3 loop reads CALGEPRSGGGYDKLIF. The CDR3 DNA reads TGTGCTCTTGGGGAGCCCCGTTCCGGGGGGGGATACGATAAACTCATCTTT.

The rearrangement joins TRDV2 to TRDJ3; 11 bases fit TRDD3. With V trimmed by 3 bases and J by 0 bases, 6 bases remained unmatched. The germline gives CDR1 GEAIGNYY, CDR2 EKD. The CDR3 consists of 19 residues. The CDR3 bases are TGTGCCTGTGACCCTTTACTGGGGGATAGCTCCTGGGACACCCGACAGATGTTTTTC. Translation gives CACDPLLGDSSWDTRQMFF.

This clone was seen a handful of times. J is TRDJ1 and V is TRDV1, with 12 bases fitting TRDD3. Germline V gene lookup returns CDR1 TSWWSYY and CDR2 QGS. The ends lost 4 bases at V and 0 bases at J; junction bases unmatched: 27. The CDR3 runs to 24 residues. The CDR3 sequence: CALGVRPSSGGYAVGAIYTDKLIF. DNA of the CDR3: TGTGCTCTTGGGGTCAGGCCTTCCTCTGGGGGATACGCAGTTGGGGCTATATACACCGATAAACTCATCTTT.

Of note for this clone: Different DNA sequences within this sample yield the same CDR3. The chain is built from TRDV2 and TRDJ3; D may be TRDD3 (6 bases). V lost 1 base to trimming and J lost 0 bases, with 12 bases between them. This CDR3 region has 18 residues. Per germline, CDR1 GEAIGNYY and CDR2 EKD. CDR3 amino acids: CACDTWDSSSWDTRQMFF. DNA for the CDR3: TGTGCCTGTGACACTTGGGATAGCAGCTCCTGGGACACCCGACAGATGTTTTTC.

A remark on this clone: This may come from a read error, since a much larger clone is one base off. The chain links TRDV2 to TRDJ3; TRDD3 matches at 7 bases. No J segment appears in TCRdb, so it was assigned here by matching the sequence to germline. Germline V gene lookup returns CDR1 GEAIGNYY and CDR2 EKD. J gave up 5 bases and V 1 base, and 7 bases lay outside the gene matches. CDR3 length equals 17 residues. In nucleotides, the CDR3 is TGTGCCTGTGACACACTGGGGTATACGCGGGACACCCGACAGATGTTTTTC. Its translation is CACDTLGYTRDTRQMFF.

This clone showed up just a few times. This rearrangement joins TRDV2 to TRDJ2; D possibly corresponds to TRDD3 (6 bases). Trimming cost V 1 base and J 0 bases, with 14 bases left between them. Germline loops: CDR1 GEAIGNYY, CDR2 EKD. The CDR3 is 17 residues long. The CDR3 DNA is TGTGCCTGTGACACAGTGGGGGCCATAGCTTTGACAGCACAACTCTTCTTT. It codes for CACDTVGAIALTAQLFF.

This clone was picked up a small number of times. The chain carries TRDV2 and TRDJ2; 8 bases align to TRDD3. The CDR3 totals 15 residues. Germline CDR1 and CDR2: GEAIGNYY and EKD. V was clipped by 4 bases and J by 4 bases; unmatched bases: 7. The CDR3 region is CACEGILPPTAQLFF. The CDR3, as DNA: TGTGCCTGTGAGGGGATACTCCCCCCGACAGCACAACTCTTCTTT.

As to this clone: A clone one base away is much larger, so this may be a read error. Other DNA sequences of this sample code for an identical CDR3. The V gene is TRDV2, the J gene TRDJ3; 8 positions agree with TRDD3. Germline V CDR1 and CDR2: GEAIGNYY, EKD. CDR3 length: 19 amino acids. CDR3 sequence: CACDTAGGPSSWDTRQMFF. The DNA of the CDR3 is TGCGCCTGTGACACCGCTGGGGGACCGAGCTCCTGGGACACCCGACAGATGTTTTTC.

This clone has just a few counts. A junction boundary mismatches the germline segment, possibly from a read error. The genes are TRDV2 and TRDJ3; a possible D gene is TRDD3 (6 bases). The CDR3 totals 19 residues. Per the germline V gene, CDR1 is GEAIGNYY and CDR2 is EKD. The CDR3 here is CACDRVLGTDSWDTRKMFF. The CDR3, as DNA: TGTGCCTGTGATCGAGTACTGGGAACTGACTCCTGGGACACCCGAAAGATGTTTTTC.

This clone was seen a few times. Being one base from a much bigger clone, this may be a read error. The sample holds other DNA sequences that translate to the same CDR3. The chain carries TRDV2 and TRDJ3; the match to TRDD3 covers 11 bases. This CDR3 has 18 amino acids. The germline V gene has CDR1 GEAIGNYY and CDR2 EKD. This CDR3 is CACDILGDSSWDTRQMFF. DNA of the CDR3: TGTGCCTGTGACATACTGGGGGATAGCTCCTGGGACACCCGGCAGATGTTTTTC.

The V and J genes are TRDV2 and TRDJ3, with 13 bases lining up with TRDD3. TCRdb offers no J gene call, so here the DNA was matched to germline to obtain one. Germline V lookup: CDR1 GEAIGNYY, CDR2 EKD. V shed 0 bases, J shed 1 base, and the junction held 8 bases outside the gene matches. The CDR3 totals 21 residues. As DNA, the CDR3 is TGTGCCTGTGACACCGTACTGGGGGATACGCGCCGTTCCTGGGACACCCGACAGATGTTTTTC. Its translation: CACDTVLGDTRRSWDTRQMFF.

The J gene was identified as TRDJ1, and no V gene was called; the table's D call, TRDD3, was not checked against the DNA. The CDR3 runs 18 residues. The DNA of the CDR3 is TGTGCCTGTGATCCCTTCTTCCTAGTCGGGACGTACACCGATAAACTCATCTTT. It yields the protein CACDPFFLVGTYTDKLIF.

This clone came up a few times. J is TRDJ3 and V is TRDV2; the match to TRDD3 covers 8 bases. Germline V gene data show CDR1 as GEAIGNYY and CDR2 as EKD. V was pared by 1 base and J by 0 bases, with 7 bases of the junction left unmatched. The length of the CDR3 is 19 residues. This CDR3 reads CACDTIWGTLSWDTRQMFF. CDR3 coding DNA: TGTGCCTGTGACACGATCTGGGGGACCCTCTCCTGGGACACCCGACAGATGTTTTTC.

This clone occurred a few times. The chain combines TRDV2 with TRDJ1; 12 positions agree with TRDD3. The germline V gene encodes CDR1 GEAIGNYY and CDR2 EKD. This CDR3 has 17 amino acids. Germline trimming cut 4 bases from V and 0 bases from J; bases unmatched to any gene: 8. Here the CDR3 DNA reads TGTGCCTGTGATGTACTGGGGGATACTTCTGACACCGATAAACTCATCTTT. It yields the protein CACDVLGDTSDTDKLIF.

J is TRDJ3 and V is TRDV2; 9 nucleotides align to TRDD3. This CDR3 comprises 18 residues. From germline, CDR1 is GEAIGNYY and CDR2 EKD. Germline trimming cut 1 base from V and 2 bases from J; bases unmatched to any gene: 5. The CDR3 sequence is CACDTAGGYPWDTRQMFF. The CDR3 DNA reads TGTGCCTGTGACACAGCCGGGGGATACCCCTGGGACACCCGACAGATGTTTTTC.

In its sample, this clone was seen a few times. The chain couples TRAV29/DV5 to TRDJ2, with 12 bases lining up with TRDD3. Trimming took 0 bases from V and 6 from J; bases not matched to a gene: 6. The V gene's germline CDR1 is NSMFDY and CDR2 ISSIKDK. The CDR3 has 16 amino acids. The CDR3 is CAASGLLGDTAAQLFF. Here the CDR3 DNA reads TGTGCAGCAAGCGGACTACTGGGGGATACTGCAGCACAACTCTTCTTT.

This clone was found a few times. Other nucleotide sequences in the sample specify the same CDR3. The CDR3 spells CACDTGYWDTRQMFF. CDR3 sequence (DNA): TGTGCCTGTGACACCGGATACTGGGACACCCGACAGATGTTTTTC. V and J are TRDV2 and TRDJ3; tentative D call: TRDD3 (5 bases). The V gene lost 0 bases and the J gene lost 3 bases, with 5 bases spanning the gap. From germline, CDR1 is GEAIGNYY and CDR2 EKD. The CDR3 contains 15 residues.

This clone was counted between two and nine times. The chain joins TRDV1 to TRDJ2, with a weak D call TRDD3 (5 bases). Trimming took off 4 bases at V and 6 bases at J, with 15 bases between the two ends. Germline V gives CDR1 TSWWSYY, CDR2 QGS. CDR3 length equals 15 residues. CDR3 in DNA: TGTGCTCTTGGGGCACAGGGGGGGCTCGCAGCACAACTCTTCTTT. Translation: CALGAQGGLAAQLFF.

As concerns this clone: One base away lies a much larger clone, so this may be a sequencing read error. In the same sample, other DNA sequences code for this CDR3. No V segment was called; the J segment is TRDJ3; the D call of TRDD3 is as the table states it, not checked on the DNA. This CDR3 has 17 amino acids. The CDR3 is CACDNTGGYWDTRQMFF. The CDR3 region has the DNA TGTGCCTGTGACAATACTGGGGGATATTGGGACACCCGACAGATGTTTTTC.

V usage is TRDV2 and J usage is TRDJ3, with 13 bases matching TRDD3. The CDR3 is made up of 21 amino acids. CDR1 is GEAIGNYY, CDR2 EKD, per germline. Unmatched junction bases numbered 13, after V lost 6 bases and J lost 0 bases. The CDR3 nucleotides are TGTGCCTGTTATCCCGTACTGGGGGATACGGGGAGCTCCTGGGACACCCGACAGATGTTTTTC. This translates into CACYPVLGDTGSSWDTRQMFF.

This clone appeared a few times. Other nucleotide sequences in the sample specify the same CDR3. This chain links TRDV2 with TRDJ3, with 10 bases fitting TRDD3. Germline values: CDR1 GEAIGNYY, CDR2 EKD. The CDR3 spans 19 residues. The trim removed 1 base at V and 0 bases at J, leaving 5 bases unmatched. The CDR3 here is CACDTLGDNRSWDTRQMFF. The CDR3 bases are TGTGCCTGTGACACGCTGGGGGATAATCGCTCCTGGGACACCCGACAGATGTTTTTC.

This clone was counted only a few times. V usage is TRDV1 and J usage is TRDJ1; 7 bases map to TRDD3. CDR3 length: 18 residues. Germline lookup yields CDR1 TSWWSYY and CDR2 QGS. With V trimmed by 2 bases and J by 11 bases, 23 bases remained unmatched. This chain's CDR3 is CALGEYLSFSTGVGRLIF. The CDR3 DNA reads TGTGCTCTTGGGGAATACCTTTCCTTTAGTACTGGGGTCGGTCGGCTCATCTTT.

This clone was detected a few times. The V gene is TRDV2, the J gene TRDJ3; the match to TRDD3 covers 13 bases. Unmatched junction bases numbered 4, after V lost 3 bases and J lost 0 bases. The germline CDR1 and CDR2 sequences are GEAIGNYY and EKD. This CDR3 region has 19 residues. CDR3: CACDPLGDTGSWDTRQMFF. The CDR3 coding sequence is TGTGCCTGTGACCCACTGGGGGATACGGGCTCCTGGGACACCCGACAGATGTTTTTC.

Concerning this clone itself: A read error is the likely source, as a far larger clone sits one nucleotide away. This chain uses TRDV2 with TRDJ3; no definite D call. TCRdb offers no J gene call, so here the DNA was matched to germline to obtain one. The V gene lost 5 bases and the J gene lost 0 bases, with 10 bases spanning the gap. Per the germline V gene, CDR1 is GEAIGNYY and CDR2 is EKD. This CDR3 is 16 amino acids long. The CDR3 is CACGSASSWDTRQMFF. The CDR3 nucleotides are TGTGCCTGTGGCTCTGCAAGCTCCTGGGACACCCGACAGATGTTTTTC.

In the case of this clone: Possible read error: a much larger clone is one base away. The rearrangement joins TRDV2 to TRDJ2; 10 bases fit TRDD3. The CDR3 spans 19 residues. Germline V gene lookup returns CDR1 GEAIGNYY and CDR2 EKD. The CDR3, as DNA: TGTGCCTGTGGCACCGTACTGGGGGATCCCTTATTGTCGACAGCACAACTCTTCTTT. Translated, it gives CACGTVLGDPLLSTAQLFF.

This clone was counted between two and nine times. A read error likely explains this, since a far larger clone differs by one base. Other DNA variants within this sample encode the same CDR3. The chain links TRDV2 to TRDJ2; 10 positions match TRDD3. The CDR3 runs 19 residues. The germline CDR1 and CDR2 sequences are GEAIGNYY and EKD. Germline trimming cut 7 bases from V and 0 bases from J; bases unmatched to any gene: 16. In DNA, the CDR3 is TGTGCCTGCGATCCCCTTAATACTGGGGGATCTCCTTTGACAGCACAACTCTTCTTT. The encoded protein is CACDPLNTGGSPLTAQLFF.

The rearrangement uses TRDV2 and TRDJ1; 9 nucleotides agree with TRDD3. V lost 1 base and J lost 4; bases outside the gene matches: 6. In germline, CDR1 is GEAIGNYY, CDR2 EKD. This CDR3 contains 15 residues. The CDR3 DNA reads as TGTGCCTGTGACACTATGGGGATACGCGACGATAAACTCATCTTT. It codes for CACDTMGIRDDKLIF.

This clone has only a few counts. Germline is not matched at one junction end, which may reflect a read error. The gene calls are TRDV2 and TRDJ3; D is perhaps TRDD3 (5 bases). CDR1 is GEAIGNYY and CDR2 is EKD in the germline V gene. The CDR3 has 20 amino acids. The chain's CDR3 is CACDTPGGPRGSRDTRQMFF. The CDR3 coding sequence is TGTGCCTGTGACACGCCCGGGGGCCCTCGGGGCTCCAGGGACACCCGACAGATGTTTTTC.

By proportion, this clone is medium-sized. The V and J genes are TRDV2 and TRDJ3; 7 bases are a match to TRDD3. Germline assignment: CDR1 GEAIGNYY and CDR2 EKD. V was pared by 0 bases and J by 0 bases, with 13 bases of the junction left unmatched. The CDR3 covers 21 residues. CDR3 region: CACDTGGLGVKSSWDTRQMFF. In nucleotides, the CDR3 is TGTGCCTGTGACACCGGAGGCCTGGGGGTTAAAAGCTCCTGGGACACCCGACAGATGTTTTTC.

This chain joins TRDV2 and TRDJ3, with TRDD3 matching over 11 bases. The length of the CDR3 is 18 residues. V dropped 3 bases and J dropped 1; count of bases not matched to a gene: 4. Germline CDR1 is GEAIGNYY and CDR2 is EKD. The CDR3 DNA sequence: TGTGCCTGTGACCCACTGGGGGATATGTCCTGGGACACCCGACAGATGTTTTTC. Residues: CACDPLGDMSWDTRQMFF.